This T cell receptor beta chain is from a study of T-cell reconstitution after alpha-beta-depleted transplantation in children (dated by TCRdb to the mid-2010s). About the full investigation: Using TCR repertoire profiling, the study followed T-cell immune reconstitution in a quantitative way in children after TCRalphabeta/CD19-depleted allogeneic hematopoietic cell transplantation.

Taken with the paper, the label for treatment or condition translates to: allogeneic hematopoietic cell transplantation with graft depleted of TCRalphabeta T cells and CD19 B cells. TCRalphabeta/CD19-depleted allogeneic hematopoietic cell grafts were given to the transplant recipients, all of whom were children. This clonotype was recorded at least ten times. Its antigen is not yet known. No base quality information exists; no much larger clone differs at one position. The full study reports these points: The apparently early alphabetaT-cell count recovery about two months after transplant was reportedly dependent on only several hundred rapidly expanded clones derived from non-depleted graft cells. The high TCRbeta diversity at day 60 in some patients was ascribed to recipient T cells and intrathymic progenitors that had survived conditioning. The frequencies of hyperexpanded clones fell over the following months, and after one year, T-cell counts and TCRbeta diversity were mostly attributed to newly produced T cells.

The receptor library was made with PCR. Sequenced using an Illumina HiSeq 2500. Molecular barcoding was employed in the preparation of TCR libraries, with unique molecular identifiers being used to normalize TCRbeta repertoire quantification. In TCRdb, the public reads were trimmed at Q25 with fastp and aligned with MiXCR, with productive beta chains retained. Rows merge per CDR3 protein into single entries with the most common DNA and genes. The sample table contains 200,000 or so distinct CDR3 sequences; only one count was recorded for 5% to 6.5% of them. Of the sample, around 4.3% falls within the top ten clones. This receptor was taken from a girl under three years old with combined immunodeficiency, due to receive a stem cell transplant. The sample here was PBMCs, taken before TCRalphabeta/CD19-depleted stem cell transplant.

The CDR3 region reads CASSSGLIVGTQYF. The sequenced DNA is TGTGCCAGCAGCTCGGGCCTCATAGTGGGGACCCAGTACTTC. The rearrangement joined TRBV5-6 to TRBJ2-5; the D gene is not confidently resolved. The CDR3 spans 14 residues, from the cysteine through the phenylalanine. Of all the DNA, just the CDR3 is kept, 42 bases in frame from base 1. The V and J ends are trimmed by 3 bases and 7 bases, leaving 16 bases between them. The CDR1 and CDR2 encoded by the germline V gene are SGHDT and YYEEEE.